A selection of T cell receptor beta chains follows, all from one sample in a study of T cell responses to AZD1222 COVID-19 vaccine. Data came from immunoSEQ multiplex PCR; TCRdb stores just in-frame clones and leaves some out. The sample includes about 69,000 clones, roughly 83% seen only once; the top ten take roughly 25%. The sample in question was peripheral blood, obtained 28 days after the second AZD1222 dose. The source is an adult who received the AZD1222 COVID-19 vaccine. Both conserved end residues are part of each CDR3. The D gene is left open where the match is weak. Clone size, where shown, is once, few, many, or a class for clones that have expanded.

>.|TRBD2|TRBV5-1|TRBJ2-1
TGCGCCAGCTATGAAGGACTAGCGGACAATGAGCAGTTCTTC
CASYEGLADNEQFF
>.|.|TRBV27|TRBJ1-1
TGTGCCAGCAGTTTGGGCAGAAACACTGAAGCTTTCTTT
CASSLGRNTEAFF
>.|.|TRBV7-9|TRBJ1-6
TGTGCCAGCAGCCCGACAGACTCGGGCTCACCCCTCCACTTT
CASSPTDSGSPLHF
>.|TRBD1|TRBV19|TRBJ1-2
TGTGCCAGTAGTTTCATCTTGACAGGGGCACACTATGGCTACACCTTC
CASSFILTGAHYGYTF
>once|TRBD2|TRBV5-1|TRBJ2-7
TGCGCCAGCAGTCCATTTAGCGGGAGTCGGTACGAGCAGTACTTC
CASSPFSGSRYEQYF
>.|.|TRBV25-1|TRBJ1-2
TGTGCCAGCAGTGACTGGACTGTGAACTATGGCTACACCTTC
CASSDWTVNYGYTF
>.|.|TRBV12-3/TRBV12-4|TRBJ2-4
TGTGCCAGCAGTCCCCAGGTTGGAAACATTCAGTACTTC
CASSPQVGNIQYF
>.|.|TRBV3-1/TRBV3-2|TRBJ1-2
TGTGCCAGCAGCCAAGGGGGGAACTATGGCTACACCTTC
CASSQGGNYGYTF
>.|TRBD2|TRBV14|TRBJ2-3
TGTGCCAGCAGCCAAATAGCGGGAGTCACAGATACGCAGTATTTT
CASSQIAGVTDTQYF
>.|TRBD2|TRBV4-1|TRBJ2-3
TGCGCCAGCAGGAACCTAGCGGGGGGCGGAGATACGCAGTATTTT
CASRNLAGGGDTQYF
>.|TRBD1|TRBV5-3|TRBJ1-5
TGTGCCAGAAGCAATCGACCCGGGACAGCTTATAATAGCAATCAGCCCCAGCATTTT
CARSNRPGTAYNSNQPQHF
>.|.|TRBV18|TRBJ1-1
TGTGCCAGCTCACCACAACAGACCGTGAACACTGAAGCTTTCTTT
CASSPQQTVNTEAFF
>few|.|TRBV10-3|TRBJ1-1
TGTGCCATCACACCGGCGTGGGAGAACACTGAAGCTTTCTTT
CAITPAWENTEAFF